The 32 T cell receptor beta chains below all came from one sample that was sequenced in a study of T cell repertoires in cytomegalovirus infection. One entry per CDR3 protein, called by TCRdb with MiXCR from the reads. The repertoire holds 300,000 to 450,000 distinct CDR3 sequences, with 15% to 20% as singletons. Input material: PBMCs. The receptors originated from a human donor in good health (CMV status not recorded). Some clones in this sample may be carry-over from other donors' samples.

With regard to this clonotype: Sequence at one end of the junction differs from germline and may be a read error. The CDR3 nucleotides read TGTGCCAGCAGCTGGGAGAGGGGGGGGCAAGAGACCCAGTACTTC. Translation: CASSWERGGQETQYF. The chain links TRBV5-3 to TRBJ2-5; tentatively, D is TRBD2 (7 bases). TRBV5-3 is an open reading frame whose function is uncertain. The CDR3 spans 15 residues.

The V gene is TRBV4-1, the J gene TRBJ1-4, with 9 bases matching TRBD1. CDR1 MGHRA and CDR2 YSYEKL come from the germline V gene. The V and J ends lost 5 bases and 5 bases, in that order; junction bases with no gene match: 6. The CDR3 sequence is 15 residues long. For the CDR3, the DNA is TGCGCCAGCAGCAGAACCGGGACAGGGAATGAAAAACTGTTTTTT. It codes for CASSRTGTGNEKLFF.

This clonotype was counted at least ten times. CDR3 sequence: CASSHRQLGYEQYF. The CDR3 DNA reads TGTGCCAGCAGCCACCGGCAGCTTGGCTACGAGCAGTACTTC. The J gene is TRBJ2-7, the V gene TRBV7-2, with D hard to call. The V end was cut by 5 bases, the J end by 3 bases, with 14 bases between. The CDR3 runs 14 residues. Germline V gives CDR1 SGHTA, CDR2 FQGNSA.

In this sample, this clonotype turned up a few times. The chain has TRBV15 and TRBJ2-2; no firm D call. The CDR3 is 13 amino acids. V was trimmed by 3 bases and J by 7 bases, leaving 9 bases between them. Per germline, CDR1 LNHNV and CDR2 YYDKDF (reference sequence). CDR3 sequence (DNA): TGTGCCACCAGCAGCCCTCTCGGCGGGGAGCTGTTTTTT. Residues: CATSSPLGGELFF.

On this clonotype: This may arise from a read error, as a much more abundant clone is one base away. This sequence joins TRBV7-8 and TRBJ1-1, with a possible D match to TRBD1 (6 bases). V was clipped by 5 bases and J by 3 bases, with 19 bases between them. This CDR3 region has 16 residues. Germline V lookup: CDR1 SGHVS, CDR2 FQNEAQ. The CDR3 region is CASSPSRGATHTEAFF. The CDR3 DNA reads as TGTGCCAGCAGCCCGTCTCGGGGGGCAACGCACACTGAAGCTTTCTTT.

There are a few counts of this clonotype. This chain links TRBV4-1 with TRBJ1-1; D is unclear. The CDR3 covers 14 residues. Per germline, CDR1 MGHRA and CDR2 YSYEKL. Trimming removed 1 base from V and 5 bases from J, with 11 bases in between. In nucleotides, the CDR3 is TGCGCCAGCAGCCAAGTGGAAGGTGTTACTGAAGCTTTCTTT. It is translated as CASSQVEGVTEAFF.

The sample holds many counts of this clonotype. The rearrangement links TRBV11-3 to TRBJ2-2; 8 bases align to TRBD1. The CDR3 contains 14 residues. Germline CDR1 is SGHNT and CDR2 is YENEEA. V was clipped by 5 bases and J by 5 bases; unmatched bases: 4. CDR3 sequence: CASSQRQGTGELFF. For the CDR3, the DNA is TGTGCCAGCAGCCAACGACAGGGGACCGGGGAGCTGTTTTTT. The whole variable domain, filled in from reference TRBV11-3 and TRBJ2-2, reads EAGVVQSPRYKIIEKKQPVAFWCNPISGHNTLYWYLQNLGQGPELLIRYENEEAVDDSQLPKDRFSAERLKGVDSTLKIQPAELGDSAVYLCASSQRQGTGELFFGEGSRLTVL.

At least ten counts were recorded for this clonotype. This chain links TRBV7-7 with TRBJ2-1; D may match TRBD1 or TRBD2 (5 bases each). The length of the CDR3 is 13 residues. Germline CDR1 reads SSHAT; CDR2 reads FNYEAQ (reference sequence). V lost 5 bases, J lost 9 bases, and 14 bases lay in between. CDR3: CASSPGKGIEQFF. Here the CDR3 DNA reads TGTGCCAGCAGCCCGGGAAAGGGGATTGAGCAGTTCTTC.

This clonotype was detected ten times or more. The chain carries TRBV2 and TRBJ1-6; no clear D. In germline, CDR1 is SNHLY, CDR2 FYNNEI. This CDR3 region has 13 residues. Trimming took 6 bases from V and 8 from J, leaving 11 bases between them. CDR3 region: CASRKTVDSPLHF. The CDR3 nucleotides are TGTGCCAGCAGGAAGACGGTGGATTCACCCCTCCACTTT.

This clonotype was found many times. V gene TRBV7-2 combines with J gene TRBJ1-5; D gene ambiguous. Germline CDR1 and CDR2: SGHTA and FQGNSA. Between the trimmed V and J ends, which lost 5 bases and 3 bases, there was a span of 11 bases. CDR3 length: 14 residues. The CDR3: CASSITGSNQPQHF. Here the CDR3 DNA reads TGTGCCAGCAGCATAACCGGGTCCAATCAGCCCCAGCATTTT.

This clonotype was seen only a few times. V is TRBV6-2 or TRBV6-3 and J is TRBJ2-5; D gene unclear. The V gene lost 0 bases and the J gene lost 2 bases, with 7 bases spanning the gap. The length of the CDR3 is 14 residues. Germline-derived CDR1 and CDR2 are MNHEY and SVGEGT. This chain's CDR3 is CASSYSSRQETQYF. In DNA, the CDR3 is TGTGCCAGCAGTTACTCGAGCAGGCAAGAGACCCAGTACTTC.

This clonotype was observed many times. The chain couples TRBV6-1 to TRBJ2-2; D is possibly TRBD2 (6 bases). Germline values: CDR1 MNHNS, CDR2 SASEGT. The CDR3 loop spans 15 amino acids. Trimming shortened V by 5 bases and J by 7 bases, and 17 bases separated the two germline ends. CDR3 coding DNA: TGTGCCAGCAGTTACGATGAGAGGGAGGACGGGGAGCTGTTTTTT. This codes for CASSYDEREDGELFF.

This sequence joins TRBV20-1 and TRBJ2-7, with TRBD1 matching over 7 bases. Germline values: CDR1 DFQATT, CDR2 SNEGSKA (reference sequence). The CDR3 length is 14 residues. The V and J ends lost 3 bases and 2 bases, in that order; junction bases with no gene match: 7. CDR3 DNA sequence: TGCAGTGCTAGGTACAGGGGCACCCCCTACGAGCAGTACTTC. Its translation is CSARYRGTPYEQYF.

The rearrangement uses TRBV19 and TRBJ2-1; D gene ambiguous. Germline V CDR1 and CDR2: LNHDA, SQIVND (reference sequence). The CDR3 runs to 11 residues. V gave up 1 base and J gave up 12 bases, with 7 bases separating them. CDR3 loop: CASSIGPAQFF. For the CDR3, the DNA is TGTGCCAGTAGTATAGGTCCAGCGCAGTTCTTC.

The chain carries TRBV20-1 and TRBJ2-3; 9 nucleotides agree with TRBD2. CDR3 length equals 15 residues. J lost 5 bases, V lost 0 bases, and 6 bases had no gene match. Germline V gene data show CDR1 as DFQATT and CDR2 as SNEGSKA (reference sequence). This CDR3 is CSAREIAGAGDTQYF. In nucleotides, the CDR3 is TGCAGTGCTAGAGAGATAGCGGGGGCCGGAGATACGCAGTATTTT.

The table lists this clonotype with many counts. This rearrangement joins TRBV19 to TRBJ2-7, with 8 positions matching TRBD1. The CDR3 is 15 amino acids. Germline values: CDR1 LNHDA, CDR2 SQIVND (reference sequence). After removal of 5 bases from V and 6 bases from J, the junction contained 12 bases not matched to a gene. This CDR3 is CASSPTDRGFAEQYF. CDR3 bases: TGTGCCAGTAGTCCCACAGACAGGGGTTTCGCCGAGCAGTACTTC.

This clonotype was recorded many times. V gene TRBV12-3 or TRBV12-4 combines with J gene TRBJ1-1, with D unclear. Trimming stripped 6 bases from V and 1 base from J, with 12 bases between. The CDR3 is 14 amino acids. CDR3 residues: CASSQAGRNTEAFF. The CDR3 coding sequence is TGTGCCAGCAGCCAGGCGGGAAGGAACACTGAAGCTTTCTTT.

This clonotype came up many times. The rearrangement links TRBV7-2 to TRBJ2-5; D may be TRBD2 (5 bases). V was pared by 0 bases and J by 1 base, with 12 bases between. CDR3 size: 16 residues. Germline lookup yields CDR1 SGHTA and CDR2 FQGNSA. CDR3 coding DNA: TGTGCCAGCAGCTTAGCGGTGGTGAGGGTCCAAGAGACCCAGTACTTC. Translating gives CASSLAVVRVQETQYF.

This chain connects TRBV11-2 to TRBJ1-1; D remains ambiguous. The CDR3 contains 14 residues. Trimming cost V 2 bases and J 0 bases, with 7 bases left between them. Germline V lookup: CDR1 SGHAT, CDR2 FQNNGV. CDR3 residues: CASSLNRLNTEAFF. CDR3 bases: TGTGCCAGCAGCTTAAATCGGCTGAACACTGAAGCTTTCTTT.

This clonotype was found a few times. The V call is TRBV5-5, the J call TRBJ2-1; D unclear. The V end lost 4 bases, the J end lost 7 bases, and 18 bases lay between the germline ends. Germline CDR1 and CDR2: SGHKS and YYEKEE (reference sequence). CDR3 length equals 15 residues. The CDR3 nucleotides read TGTGCCAGCAGCCGACGACCCAACACCCAAAATGAGCAGTTCTTC. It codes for CASSRRPNTQNEQFF.

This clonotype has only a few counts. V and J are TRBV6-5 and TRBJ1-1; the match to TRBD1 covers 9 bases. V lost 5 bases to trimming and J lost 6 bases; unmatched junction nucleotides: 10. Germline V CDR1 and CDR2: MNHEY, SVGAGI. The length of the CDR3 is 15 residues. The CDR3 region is CASSRSGTGTSEAFF. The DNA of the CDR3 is TGTGCCAGCAGTCGGTCCGGGACAGGGACTTCTGAAGCTTTCTTT.

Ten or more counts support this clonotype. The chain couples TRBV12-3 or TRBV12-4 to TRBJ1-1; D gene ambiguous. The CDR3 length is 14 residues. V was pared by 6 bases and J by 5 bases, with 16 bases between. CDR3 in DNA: TGTGCCAGCAGCCCCGGGATCCCGGGGACTGAAGCTTTCTTT. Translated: CASSPGIPGTEAFF.

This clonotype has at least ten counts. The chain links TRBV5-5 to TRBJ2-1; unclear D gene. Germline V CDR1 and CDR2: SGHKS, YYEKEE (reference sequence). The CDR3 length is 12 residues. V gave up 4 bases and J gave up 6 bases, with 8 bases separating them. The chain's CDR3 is CASSLTFNEQFF. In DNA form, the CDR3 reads TGTGCCAGCAGCCTCACATTCAATGAGCAGTTCTTC.

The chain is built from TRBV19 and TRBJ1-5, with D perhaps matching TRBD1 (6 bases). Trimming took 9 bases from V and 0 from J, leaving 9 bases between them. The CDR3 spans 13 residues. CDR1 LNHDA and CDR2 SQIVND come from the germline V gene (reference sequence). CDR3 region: CASDRNSNQPQHF. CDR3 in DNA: TGTGCCAGCGACAGGAATAGCAATCAGCCCCAGCATTTT. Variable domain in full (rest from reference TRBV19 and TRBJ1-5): DGGITQSPKYLFRKEGQNVTLSCEQNLNHDAMYWYRQDPGQGLRLIYYSQIVNDFQKGDIAEGYSVSREKKESFPLTVTSAQKNPTAFYLCASDRNSNQPQHFGDGTRLSIL.

CDR3 sequence (DNA): TGTGCCAGCAGCTCCGGGACAGGGACGGCGGGCACTGAAGCTTTCTTT. Translating it yields CASSSGTGTAGTEAFF. V usage is TRBV7-2 and J usage is TRBJ1-1, with 9 bases identical to TRBD1. The V segment lost 4 bases and the J segment 4 bases; nucleotides outside the gene matches: 10. CDR3 length: 16 amino acids. CDR1 and CDR2 (germline): SGHTA, FQGNSA.

The CDR3 nucleotides read TGTGCCAGCAGTCCGACGGACAGGGGGGTTAGGGGCTACACCTTC. Protein sequence: CASSPTDRGVRGYTF. The chain combines TRBV28 with TRBJ1-2; 10 bases align to TRBD1. From germline, CDR1 is MDHEN and CDR2 SYDVKM. V gave up 5 bases and J gave up 8 bases; unmatched junction bases: 11. The CDR3 is made up of 15 amino acids.

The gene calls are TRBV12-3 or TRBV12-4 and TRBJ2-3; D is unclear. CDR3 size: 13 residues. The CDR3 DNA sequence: TGTGCTATCGGCGGATTTTCCACAGATACGCAGTATTTT. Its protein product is CAIGGFSTDTQYF.

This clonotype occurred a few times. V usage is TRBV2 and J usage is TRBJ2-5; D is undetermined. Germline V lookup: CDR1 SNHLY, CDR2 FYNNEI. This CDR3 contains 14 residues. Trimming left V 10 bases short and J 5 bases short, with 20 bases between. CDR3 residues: CAIGGPLRRETQYF. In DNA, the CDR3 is TGTGCCATCGGTGGCCCACTCCGCCGGGAGACCCAGTACTTC.

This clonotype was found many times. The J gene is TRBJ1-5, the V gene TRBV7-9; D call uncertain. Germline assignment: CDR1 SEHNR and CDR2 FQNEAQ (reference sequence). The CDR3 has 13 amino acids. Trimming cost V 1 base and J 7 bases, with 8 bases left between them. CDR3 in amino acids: CASSLGGVQPQHF. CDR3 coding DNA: TGTGCCAGCAGCTTAGGTGGCGTGCAGCCCCAGCATTTT.

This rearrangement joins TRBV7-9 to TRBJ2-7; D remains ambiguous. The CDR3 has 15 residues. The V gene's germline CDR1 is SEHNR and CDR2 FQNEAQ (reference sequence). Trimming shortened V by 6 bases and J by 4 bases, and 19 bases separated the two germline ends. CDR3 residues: CASSWNEESAYEQYF. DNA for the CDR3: TGTGCCAGCAGTTGGAATGAAGAGAGTGCGTACGAGCAGTACTTC. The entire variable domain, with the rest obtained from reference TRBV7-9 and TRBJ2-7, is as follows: DTGVSQNPRHKITKRGQNVTFRCDPISEHNRLYWYRQTLGQGPEFLTYFQNEAQLEKSRLLSDRFSAERPKGSFSTLEIQRTEQGDSAMYLCASSWNEESAYEQYFGPGTRLTVT.

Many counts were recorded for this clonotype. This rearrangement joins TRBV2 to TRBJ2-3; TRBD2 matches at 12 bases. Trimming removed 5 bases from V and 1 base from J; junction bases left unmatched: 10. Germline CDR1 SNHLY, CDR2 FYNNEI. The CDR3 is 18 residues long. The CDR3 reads CASSTSGGPRSGTDTQYF. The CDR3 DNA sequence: TGTGCCAGCAGTACTAGCGGGGGGCCCCGTTCTGGCACAGATACGCAGTATTTT. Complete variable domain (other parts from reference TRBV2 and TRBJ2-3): EPEVTQTPSHQVTQMGQEVILRCVPISNHLYFYWYRQILGQKVEFLVSFYNNEISEKSEIFDDQFSVERPDGSNFTLKIRSTKLEDSAMYFCASSTSGGPRSGTDTQYFGPGTRLTVL.

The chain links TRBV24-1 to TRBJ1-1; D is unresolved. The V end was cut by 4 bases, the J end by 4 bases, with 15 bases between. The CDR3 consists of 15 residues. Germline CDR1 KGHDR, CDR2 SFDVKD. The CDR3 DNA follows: TGTGCCACCAGTGACGCGAGGAACACGGGCACTGAAGCTTTCTTT. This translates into CATSDARNTGTEAFF.